Below, one T cell receptor (beta chain) is given with its context. The antigen is undetermined. The data stem from a study of shared clonotypes between healthy human individuals. Study-level points and caveats: All-four-donor shared clonotypes had higher generation probabilities than non-shared clonotypes did.

V shed 5 bases and J 4 bases; nucleotides not matched to a gene: 7. There are 15 residues in the CDR3. CDR1 and CDR2 from the germline V gene are MGHDK and SYGVNS. Clones were sequenced by immunoSEQ multiplex PCR, and TCRdb holds only the in-frame ones, with some missing. The sample has about 110,000 clones, about 63% seen once. The specimen sequenced was memory CD8+ T cells sorted from blood. Indicated subset: CD45RO+ cells pooled with CCR7-negative TemRA cells. The TCR was taken from a woman under 40 in good health. The chain recombines TRBV25-1 with TRBJ2-1; 8 bases line up with TRBD2. CDR3 sequence reads: CASSPTGGPYNEQFF. For the CDR3, the DNA is TGTGCCAGCAGTCCGACGGGGGGGCCTTACAATGAGCAGTTCTTC.